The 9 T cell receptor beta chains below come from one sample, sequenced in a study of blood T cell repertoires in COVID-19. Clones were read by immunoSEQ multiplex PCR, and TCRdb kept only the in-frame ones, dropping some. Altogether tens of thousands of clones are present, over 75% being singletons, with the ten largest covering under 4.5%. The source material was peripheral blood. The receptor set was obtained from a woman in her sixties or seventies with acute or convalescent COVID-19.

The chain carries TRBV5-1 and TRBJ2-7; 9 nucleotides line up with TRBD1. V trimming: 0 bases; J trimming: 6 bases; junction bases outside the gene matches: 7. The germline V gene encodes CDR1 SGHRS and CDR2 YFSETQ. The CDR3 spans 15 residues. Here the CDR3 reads CASSLVPDRGGEQYF. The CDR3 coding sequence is TGCGCCAGCAGCTTGGTGCCGGACAGGGGAGGCGAGCAGTACTTC.

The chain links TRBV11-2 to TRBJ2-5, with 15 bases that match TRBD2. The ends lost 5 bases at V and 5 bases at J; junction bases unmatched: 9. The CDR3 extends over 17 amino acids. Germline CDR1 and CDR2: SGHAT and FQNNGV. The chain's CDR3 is CASSLGLAGGPRETQYF. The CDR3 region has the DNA TGTGCCAGCAGCCTCGGACTAGCGGGAGGGCCTAGGGAGACCCAGTACTTC.

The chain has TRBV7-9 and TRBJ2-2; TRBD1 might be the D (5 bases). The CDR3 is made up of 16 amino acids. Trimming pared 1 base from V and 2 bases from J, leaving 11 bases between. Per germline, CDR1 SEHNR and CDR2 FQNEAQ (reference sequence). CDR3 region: CASSLDYRRNTGELFF. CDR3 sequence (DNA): TGTGCCAGCAGCTTAGATTACAGGAGAAACACCGGGGAGCTGTTTTTT.

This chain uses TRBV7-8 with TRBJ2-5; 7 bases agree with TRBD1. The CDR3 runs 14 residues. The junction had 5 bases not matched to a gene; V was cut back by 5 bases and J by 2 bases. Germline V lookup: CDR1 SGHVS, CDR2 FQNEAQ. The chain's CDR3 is CASSRGRTQETQYF. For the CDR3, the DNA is TGTGCCAGCAGCAGGGGGCGCACACAAGAGACCCAGTACTTC. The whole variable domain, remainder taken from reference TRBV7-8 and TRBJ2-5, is GAGVSQSPRYKVAKRGQDVALRCDPISGHVSLFWYQQALGQGPEFLTYFQNEAQLDKSGLPSDRFFAERPEGSVSTLKIQRTQQEDSAVYLCASSRGRTQETQYFGPGTRLLVL.

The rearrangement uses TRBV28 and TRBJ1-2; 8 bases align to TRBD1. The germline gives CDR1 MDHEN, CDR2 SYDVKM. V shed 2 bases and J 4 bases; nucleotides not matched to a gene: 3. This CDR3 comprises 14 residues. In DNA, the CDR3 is TGTGCCAGCAGTTTACCCGGACAGGGCTATGGCTACACCTTC. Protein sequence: CASSLPGQGYGYTF.

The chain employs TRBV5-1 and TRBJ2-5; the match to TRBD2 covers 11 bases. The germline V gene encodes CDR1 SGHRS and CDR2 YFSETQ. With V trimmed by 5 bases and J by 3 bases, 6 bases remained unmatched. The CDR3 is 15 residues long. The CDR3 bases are TGCGCCAGCAGATCAAGGGGACTAGCGGAAGAGACCCAGTACTTC. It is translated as CASRSRGLAEETQYF.

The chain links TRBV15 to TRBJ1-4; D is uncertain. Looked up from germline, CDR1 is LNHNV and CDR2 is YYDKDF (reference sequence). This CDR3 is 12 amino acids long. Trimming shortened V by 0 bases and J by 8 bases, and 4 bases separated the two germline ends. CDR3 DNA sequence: TGTGCCACCAGCAGAGATAAAGAAAAACTGTTTTTT. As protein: CATSRDKEKLFF.

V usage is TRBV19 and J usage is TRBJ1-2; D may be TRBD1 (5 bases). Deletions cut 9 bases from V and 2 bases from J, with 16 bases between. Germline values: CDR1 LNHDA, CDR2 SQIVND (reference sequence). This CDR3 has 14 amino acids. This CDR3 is CASARARGNYGYTF. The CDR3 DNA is TGTGCCAGCGCCCGGGCACGGGGGAACTATGGCTACACCTTC.

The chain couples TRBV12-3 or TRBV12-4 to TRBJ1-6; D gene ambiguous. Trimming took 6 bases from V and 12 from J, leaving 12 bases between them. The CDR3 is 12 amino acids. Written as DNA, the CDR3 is TGTGCCAGCAGCTCCCTGGTGAGACCCCTCCACTTT. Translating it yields CASSSLVRPLHF.